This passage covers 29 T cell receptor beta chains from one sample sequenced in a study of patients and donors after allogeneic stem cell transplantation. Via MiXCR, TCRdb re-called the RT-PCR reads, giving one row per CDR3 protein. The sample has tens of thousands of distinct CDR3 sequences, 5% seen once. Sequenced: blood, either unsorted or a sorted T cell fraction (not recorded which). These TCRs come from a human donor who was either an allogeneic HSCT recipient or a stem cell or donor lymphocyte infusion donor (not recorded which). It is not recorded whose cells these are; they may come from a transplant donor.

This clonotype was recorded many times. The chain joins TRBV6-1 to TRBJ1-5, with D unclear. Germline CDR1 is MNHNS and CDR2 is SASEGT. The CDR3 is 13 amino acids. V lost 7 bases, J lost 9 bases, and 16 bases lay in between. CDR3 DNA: TGTGCCAGCACCCCCGGGCGGGGAATGCCCCAGCATTTT. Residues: CASTPGRGMPQHF.

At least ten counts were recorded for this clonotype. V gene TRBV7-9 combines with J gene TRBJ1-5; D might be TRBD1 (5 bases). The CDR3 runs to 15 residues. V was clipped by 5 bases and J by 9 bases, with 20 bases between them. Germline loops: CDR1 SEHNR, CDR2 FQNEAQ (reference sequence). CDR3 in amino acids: CASSPLGLTGGPQHF. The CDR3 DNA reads TGTGCCAGCAGCCCCCTTGGACTAACCGGGGGGCCCCAGCATTTT.

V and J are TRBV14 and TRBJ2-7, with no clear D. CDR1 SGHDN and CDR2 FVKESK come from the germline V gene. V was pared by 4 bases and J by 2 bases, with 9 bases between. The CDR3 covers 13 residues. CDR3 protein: CASSRSTAYEQYF. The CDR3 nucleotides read TGTGCCAGCAGCCGTTCGACGGCCTACGAGCAGTACTTC.

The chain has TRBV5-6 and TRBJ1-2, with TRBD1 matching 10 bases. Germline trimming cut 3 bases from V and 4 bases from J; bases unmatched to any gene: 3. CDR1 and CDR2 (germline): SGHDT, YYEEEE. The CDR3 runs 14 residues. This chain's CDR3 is CASSWDRGVYGYTF. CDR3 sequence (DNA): TGTGCCAGCAGCTGGGACAGGGGAGTCTATGGCTACACCTTC. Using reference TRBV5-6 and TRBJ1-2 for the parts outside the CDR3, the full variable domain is DAGVTQSPTHLIKTRGQQVTLRCSPKSGHDTVSWYQQALGQGPQFIFQYYEEEERQRGNFPDRFSGHQFPNYSSELNVNALLLGDSALYLCASSWDRGVYGYTFGSGTRLTVV.

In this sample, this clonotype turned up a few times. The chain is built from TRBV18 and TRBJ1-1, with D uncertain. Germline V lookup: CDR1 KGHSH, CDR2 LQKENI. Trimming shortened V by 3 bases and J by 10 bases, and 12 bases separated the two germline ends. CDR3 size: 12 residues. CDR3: CASSPTPMGAFF. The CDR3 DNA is TGTGCCAGCTCACCGACCCCAATGGGAGCTTTCTTT.

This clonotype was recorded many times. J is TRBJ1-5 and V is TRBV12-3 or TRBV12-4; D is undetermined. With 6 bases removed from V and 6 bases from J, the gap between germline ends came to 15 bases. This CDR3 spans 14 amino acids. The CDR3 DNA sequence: TGTGCCAGCAGCCCCGCCACTCGCGGTCAGCCCCAGCATTTT. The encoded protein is CASSPATRGQPQHF.

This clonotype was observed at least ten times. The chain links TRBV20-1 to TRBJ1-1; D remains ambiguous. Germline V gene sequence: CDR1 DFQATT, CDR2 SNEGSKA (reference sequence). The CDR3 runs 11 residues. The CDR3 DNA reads TGCAGCGAGTCGGTGGGCACTGAAGCTTTCTTT. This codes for CSESVGTEAFF.

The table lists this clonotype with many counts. The DNA for the CDR3 is TGTGCCATCAGTGGAGGACAGGGCGGCACCGGGGAGCTGTTTTTT. Amino acids: CAISGGQGGTGELFF. This rearrangement joins TRBV10-3 to TRBJ2-2; 8 bases are shared with TRBD1. Germline V lookup: CDR1 ENHRY, CDR2 SYGVKD. This CDR3 contains 15 residues. V shed 4 bases, J shed 4 bases, and the junction held 5 bases outside the gene matches.

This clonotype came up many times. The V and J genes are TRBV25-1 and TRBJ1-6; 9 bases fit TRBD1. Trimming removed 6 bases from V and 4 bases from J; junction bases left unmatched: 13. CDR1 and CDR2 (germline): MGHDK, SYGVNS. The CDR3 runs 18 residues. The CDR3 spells CASSAYSGTGRYNSPLHF. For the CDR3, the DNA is TGTGCCAGCAGCGCTTATTCCGGGACAGGGCGGTATAATTCACCCCTCCACTTT.

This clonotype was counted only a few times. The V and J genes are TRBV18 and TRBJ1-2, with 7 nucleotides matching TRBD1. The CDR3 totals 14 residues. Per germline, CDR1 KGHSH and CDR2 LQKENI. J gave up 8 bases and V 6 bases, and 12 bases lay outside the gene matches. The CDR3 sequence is CASSLWTQGEGYTF. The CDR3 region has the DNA TGTGCCAGCTCTCTATGGACTCAGGGGGAAGGCTACACCTTC.

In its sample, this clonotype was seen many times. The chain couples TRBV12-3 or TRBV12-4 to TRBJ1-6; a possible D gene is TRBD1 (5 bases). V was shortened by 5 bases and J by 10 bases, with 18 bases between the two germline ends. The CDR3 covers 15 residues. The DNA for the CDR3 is TGTGCCAGCAGTCGAGCTAAGCAGGACAACTCACCCCTCCACTTT. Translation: CASSRAKQDNSPLHF.

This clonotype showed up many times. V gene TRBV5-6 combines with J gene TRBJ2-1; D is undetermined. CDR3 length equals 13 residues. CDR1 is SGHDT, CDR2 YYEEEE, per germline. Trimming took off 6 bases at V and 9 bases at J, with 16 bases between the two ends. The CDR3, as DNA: TGTGCCAGCAATCGCCGACCTATTTCTGAGCAGTTCTTC. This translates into CASNRRPISEQFF. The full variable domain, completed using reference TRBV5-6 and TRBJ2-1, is DAGVTQSPTHLIKTRGQQVTLRCSPKSGHDTVSWYQQALGQGPQFIFQYYEEEERQRGNFPDRFSGHQFPNYSSELNVNALLLGDSALYLCASNRRPISEQFFGPGTRLTVL.

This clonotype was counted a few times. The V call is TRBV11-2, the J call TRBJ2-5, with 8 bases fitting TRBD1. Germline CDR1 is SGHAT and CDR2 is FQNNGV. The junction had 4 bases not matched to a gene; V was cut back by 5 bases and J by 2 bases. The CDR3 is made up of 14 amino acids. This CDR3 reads CASSPGQGQETQYF. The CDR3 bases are TGTGCCAGCAGCCCCGGACAGGGTCAAGAGACCCAGTACTTC. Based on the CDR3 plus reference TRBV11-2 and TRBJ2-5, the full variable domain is EAGVAQSPRYKIIEKRQSVAFWCNPISGHATLYWYQQILGQGPKLLIQFQNNGVVDDSQLPKDRFSAERLKGVDSTLKIQPAKLEDSAVYLCASSPGQGQETQYFGPGTRLLVL.

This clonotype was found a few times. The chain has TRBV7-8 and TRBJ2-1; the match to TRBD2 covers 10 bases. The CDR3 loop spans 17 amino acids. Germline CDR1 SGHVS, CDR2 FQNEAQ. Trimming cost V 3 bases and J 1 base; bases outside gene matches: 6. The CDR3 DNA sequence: TGTGCCAGCAGCTTCCATCTAGCGGGAGTGTCCTACAATGAGCAGTTCTTC. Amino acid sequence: CASSFHLAGVSYNEQFF.

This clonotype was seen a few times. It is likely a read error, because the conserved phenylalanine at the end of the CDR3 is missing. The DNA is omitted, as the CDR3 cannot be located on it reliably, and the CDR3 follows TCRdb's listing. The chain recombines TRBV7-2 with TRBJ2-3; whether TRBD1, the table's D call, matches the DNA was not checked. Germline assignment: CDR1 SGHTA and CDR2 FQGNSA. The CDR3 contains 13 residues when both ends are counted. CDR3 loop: CASSLDLAGPRRL.

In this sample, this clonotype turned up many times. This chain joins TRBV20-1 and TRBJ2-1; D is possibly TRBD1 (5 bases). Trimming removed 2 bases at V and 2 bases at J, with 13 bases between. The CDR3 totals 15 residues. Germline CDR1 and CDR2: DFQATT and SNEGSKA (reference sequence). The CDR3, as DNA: TGCAGTGCTAGAACCAACCCGACAGCCTACAATGAGCAGTTCTTC. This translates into CSARTNPTAYNEQFF.

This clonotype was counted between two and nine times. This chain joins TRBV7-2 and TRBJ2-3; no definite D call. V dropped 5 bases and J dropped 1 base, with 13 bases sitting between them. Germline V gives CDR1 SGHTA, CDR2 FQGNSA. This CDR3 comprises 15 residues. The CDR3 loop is CASSLWVTGTDTQYF. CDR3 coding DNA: TGTGCCAGCAGCCTCTGGGTAACTGGCACAGATACGCAGTATTTT.

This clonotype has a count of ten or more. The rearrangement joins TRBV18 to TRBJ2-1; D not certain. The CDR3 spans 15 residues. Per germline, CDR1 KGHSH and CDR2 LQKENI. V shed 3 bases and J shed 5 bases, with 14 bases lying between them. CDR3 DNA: TGTGCCAGCTCACCCGTCAGCGTACCCCACAATGAGCAGTTCTTC. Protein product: CASSPVSVPHNEQFF. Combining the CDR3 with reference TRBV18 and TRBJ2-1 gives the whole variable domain NAGVMQNPRHLVRRRGQEARLRCSPMKGHSHVYWYRQLPEEGLKFMVYLQKENIIDESGMPKERFSAEFPKEGPSILRIQQVVRGDSAAYFCASSPVSVPHNEQFFGPGTRLTVL.

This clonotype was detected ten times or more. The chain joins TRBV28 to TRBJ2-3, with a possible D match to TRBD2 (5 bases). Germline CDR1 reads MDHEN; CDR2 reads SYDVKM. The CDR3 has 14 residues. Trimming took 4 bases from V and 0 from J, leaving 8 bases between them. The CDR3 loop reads CASSSDSSTDTQYF. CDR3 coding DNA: TGTGCCAGCAGTTCGGACTCTAGCACAGATACGCAGTATTTT.

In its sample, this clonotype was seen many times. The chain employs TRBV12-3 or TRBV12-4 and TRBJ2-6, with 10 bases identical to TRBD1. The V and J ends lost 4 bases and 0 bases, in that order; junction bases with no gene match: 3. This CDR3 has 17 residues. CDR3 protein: CASSSTGGPSGANVLTF. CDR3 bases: TGTGCCAGCAGTTCGACAGGGGGCCCCTCTGGGGCCAACGTCCTGACTTTC.

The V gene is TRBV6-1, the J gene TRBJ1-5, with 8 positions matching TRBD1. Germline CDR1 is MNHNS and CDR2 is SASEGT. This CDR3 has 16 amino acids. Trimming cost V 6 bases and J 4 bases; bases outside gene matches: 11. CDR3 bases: TGTGCCAGCAGGGGGCCCGGACAGGGCGAAAATCAGCCCCAGCATTTT. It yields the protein CASRGPGQGENQPQHF.

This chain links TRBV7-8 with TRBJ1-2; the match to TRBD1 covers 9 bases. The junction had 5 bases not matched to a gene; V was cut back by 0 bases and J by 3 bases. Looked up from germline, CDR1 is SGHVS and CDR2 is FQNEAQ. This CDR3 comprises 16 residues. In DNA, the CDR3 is TGTGCCAGCAGCTTAGCTTACAGGGGGCAGGACTATGGCTACACCTTC. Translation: CASSLAYRGQDYGYTF.

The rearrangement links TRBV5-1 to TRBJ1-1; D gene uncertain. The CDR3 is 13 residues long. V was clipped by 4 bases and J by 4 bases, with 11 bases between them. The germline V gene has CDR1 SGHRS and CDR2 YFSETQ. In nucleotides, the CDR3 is TGCGCCAGCAGCCCAACGTTTGGCACTGAAGCTTTCTTT. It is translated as CASSPTFGTEAFF.

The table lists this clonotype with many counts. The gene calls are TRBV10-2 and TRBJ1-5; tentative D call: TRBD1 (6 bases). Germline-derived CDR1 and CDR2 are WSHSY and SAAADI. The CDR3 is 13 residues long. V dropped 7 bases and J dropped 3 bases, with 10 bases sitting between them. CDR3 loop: CASIGQFNQPQHF. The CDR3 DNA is TGCGCCAGCATTGGACAGTTCAATCAGCCCCAGCATTTT.

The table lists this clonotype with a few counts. The CDR3 loop is CSAEGSPYGGPYGYTF. The CDR3, as DNA: TGCAGTGCAGAGGGAAGTCCTTATGGGGGCCCTTATGGCTACACCTTC. V gene TRBV20-1 combines with J gene TRBJ1-2; D possibly corresponds to TRBD1 (6 bases). Per germline, CDR1 DFQATT and CDR2 SNEGSKA (reference sequence). V lost 6 bases, J lost 5 bases, and 25 bases lay in between. The CDR3 extends over 16 amino acids.

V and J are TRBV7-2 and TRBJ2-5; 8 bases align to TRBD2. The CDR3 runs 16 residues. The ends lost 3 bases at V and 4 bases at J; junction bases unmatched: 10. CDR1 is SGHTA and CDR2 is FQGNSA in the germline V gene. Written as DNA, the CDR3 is TGTGCCAGCAGCTTGATCATGCGGGGGGCGGGAGAGACCCAGTACTTC. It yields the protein CASSLIMRGAGETQYF.

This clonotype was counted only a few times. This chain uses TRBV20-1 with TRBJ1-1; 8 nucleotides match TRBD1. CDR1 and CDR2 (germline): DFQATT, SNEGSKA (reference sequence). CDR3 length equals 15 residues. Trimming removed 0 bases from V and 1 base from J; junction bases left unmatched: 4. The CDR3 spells CSARDADRANTEAFF. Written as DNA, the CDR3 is TGCAGTGCTAGAGATGCGGACAGGGCGAACACTGAAGCTTTCTTT.

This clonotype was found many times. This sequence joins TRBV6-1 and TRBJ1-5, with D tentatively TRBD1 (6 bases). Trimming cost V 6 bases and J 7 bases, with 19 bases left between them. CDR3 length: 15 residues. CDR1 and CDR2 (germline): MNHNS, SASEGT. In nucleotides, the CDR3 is TGTGCCAGCAGGCCCCTCCAGGGGCTCGGACAGCCCCAGCATTTT. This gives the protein CASRPLQGLGQPQHF.

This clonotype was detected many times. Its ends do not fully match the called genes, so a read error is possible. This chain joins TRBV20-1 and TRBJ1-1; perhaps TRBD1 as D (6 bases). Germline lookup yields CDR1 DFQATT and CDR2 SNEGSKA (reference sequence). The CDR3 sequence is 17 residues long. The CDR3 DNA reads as TGCAGTGCTCCTCTCAGGGGACCCCCTACTTTGAACACTGAAGTTTTCTTT. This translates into CSAPLRGPPTLNTEVFF.